This is a list of T cell receptor beta chains from one sample in a study of blood T cell repertoires in COVID-19. The repertoire was sequenced with immunoSEQ multiplex PCR; TCRdb's copy has only in-frame clones and lacks some. The table records fewer than 60,000 clones, 93% of them present only once. The sample comprised peripheral blood. Source of these receptors: a man aged 55 to 70 with COVID-19, enrolled during active disease. The CDR3 runs from the conserved cysteine through the conserved F or W. The D gene is left open where the match is weak. Clone size, where shown, is once, few, many, or a class for clones that have expanded.

D: TRBD2; length: 15; J: TRBJ2-2; V: TRBV4-3; size: once; DNA: TGCGCCAGCAGCAGGGACTATCGGAACACCGGGGAGCTGTTTTTT; CDR3: CASSRDYRNTGELFF
D: TRBD1; length: 14; J: TRBJ1-5; V: TRBV2; size: .; DNA: TGTGCCAGCGGGGACAGGGCTAGCAATCAGCCCCAGCATTTT; CDR3: CASGDRASNQPQHF
D: .; length: 15; J: TRBJ2-3; V: TRBV29-1; size: .; DNA: TGCAGCGTTGCTCCAGGGACTTCCGGGGCAGATACGCAGTATTTT; CDR3: CSVAPGTSGADTQYF
D: .; length: 18; J: TRBJ1-1; V: TRBV7-9; size: .; DNA: TGTGCCAGCAGCGAGGGTCTACGACGATGGGGGGGTAACACTGAAGCTTTCTTT; CDR3: CASSEGLRRWGGNTEAFF
D: .; length: 13; J: TRBJ1-2; V: TRBV27; size: .; DNA: TGTGCCAGCAGTGCGACAGTTGGCTATGGCTACACCTTC; CDR3: CASSATVGYGYTF
D: .; length: 13; J: TRBJ2-2; V: TRBV19; size: once; DNA: TGTGCCAGCCACCACAGTAGAACCGGGGAGCTGTTTTTT; CDR3: CASHHSRTGELFF
D: TRBD1; length: 14; J: TRBJ1-2; V: TRBV7-9; size: .; DNA: TGTGCCAGCACCATAAGGACAGGGAACTATGGCTACACCTTC; CDR3: CASTIRTGNYGYTF
D: TRBD2; length: 13; J: TRBJ2-1; V: TRBV5-8; size: .; DNA: TGTGCCAGCCGATCTAGCGGCTACAATGAGCAGTTCTTC; CDR3: CASRSSGYNEQFF
D: TRBD1; length: 14; J: TRBJ2-7; V: TRBV9; size: .; DNA: TGTGCCAGCAGCGTAGAACAGGGGAACTACGAGCAGTACTTC; CDR3: CASSVEQGNYEQYF
D: .; length: 15; J: TRBJ2-7; V: TRBV14; size: few; DNA: TGTGCCAGCAGCCAAGAGAACAATCCCATCTACGAGCAGTACTTC; CDR3: CASSQENNPIYEQYF
D: .; length: 15; J: TRBJ1-6; V: TRBV6-1; size: .; DNA: TGTGCCAGCAGTGAAGGGGGGGGCGGCGGTTCACCCCTCCACTTT; CDR3: CASSEGGGGGSPLHF
D: TRBD1; length: 16; J: TRBJ1-4; V: TRBV7-3; size: .; DNA: TGTGCCAGCAGCTTAACCAGGACAGGGGGCGATGAAAAACTGTTTTTT; CDR3: CASSLTRTGGDEKLFF
D: TRBD2; length: 15; J: TRBJ2-1; V: TRBV19; size: .; DNA: TGTGCCAGTAGTTCCCGACTAGCGGGGTGGAATGAGCAGTTCTTC; CDR3: CASSSRLAGWNEQFF
D: TRBD1; length: 16; J: TRBJ1-4; V: TRBV4-2; size: .; DNA: TGTGCCAGCAGCCAAGATAGACAGGGGCTTAATGAAAAACTGTTTTTT; CDR3: CASSQDRQGLNEKLFF
D: .; length: 16; J: TRBJ2-1; V: TRBV6-2/TRBV6-3; size: .; DNA: TGTGCCAGCAGTTACCGGCCGGGTAGCTCCTACAATGAGCAGTTCTTC; CDR3: CASSYRPGSSYNEQFF
D: TRBD1; length: 16; J: TRBJ1-2; V: TRBV18; size: .; DNA: TGTGCCAGCTCACCACCATCACTGGACAGGGGATATGGCTACACCTTC; CDR3: CASSPPSLDRGYGYTF
D: TRBD2; length: 17; J: TRBJ2-7; V: TRBV7-9; size: .; DNA: TGTGCCAGCAGCCTACGTACAGCGGGGGGCCAGAACTACGAGCAGTACTTC; CDR3: CASSLRTAGGQNYEQYF
D: TRBD1; length: 13; J: TRBJ2-4; V: TRBV5-1; size: .; DNA: TGCGCCAGCAGCTTGGGGACAGGAAACATTCAGTACTTC; CDR3: CASSLGTGNIQYF
D: .; length: 14; J: TRBJ2-1; V: TRBV19; size: few; DNA: TGTGCCAGTAGTATTTCGGGACTCTTAAATGAGCAGTTCTTC; CDR3: CASSISGLLNEQFF
D: .; length: 14; J: TRBJ2-2; V: TRBV10-3; size: .; DNA: TGTGCCATCAGTGAGTCGACAGGAACCGGGGAGCTGTTTTTT; CDR3: CAISESTGTGELFF
D: .; length: 12; J: TRBJ2-7; V: TRBV6-5; size: .; DNA: TGTGCCAGCAGACAGGGATCCTACGAGCAGTACTTC; CDR3: CASRQGSYEQYF
D: .; length: 14; J: TRBJ2-2; V: TRBV2; size: .; DNA: TGTGCCAGCAGGGTACAGAGGAACACCGGGGAGCTGTTTTTT; CDR3: CASRVQRNTGELFF
D: TRBD1; length: 15; J: TRBJ1-4; V: TRBV6-5; size: .; DNA: TGTGCCAGCAGTTACTCGAGTGGAGGGGGCGAAAAACTGTTTTTT; CDR3: CASSYSSGGGEKLFF
D: TRBD1; length: 15; J: TRBJ1-5; V: TRBV19; size: .; DNA: TGTGCCAGTAGTACCCGGGACAGCTTCAATCAGCCCCAGCATTTT; CDR3: CASSTRDSFNQPQHF
D: .; length: 15; J: TRBJ2-7; V: TRBV30; size: .; DNA: TGTGCCTGGAGTGTAGGAACAGGGAACGCCTACGAGCAGTACTTC; CDR3: CAWSVGTGNAYEQYF
D: TRBD2; length: 16; J: TRBJ2-3; V: TRBV19; size: .; DNA: TGTGCCAGTAGTATAGGCGGGAGGGGTACTACAGATACGCAGTATTTT; CDR3: CASSIGGRGTTDTQYF
D: .; length: 13; J: TRBJ1-6; V: TRBV30; size: .; DNA: TGTGCCTGGAGCAGCTCCTATAATTCACCCCTCCACTTT; CDR3: CAWSSSYNSPLHF
D: TRBD2; length: 16; J: TRBJ2-1; V: TRBV7-9; size: .; DNA: TGTGCCAGCACTCTCACAACGGGGACTAGCGACAATGAGCAGTTCTTC; CDR3: CASTLTTGTSDNEQFF
D: .; length: 17; J: TRBJ1-1; V: TRBV14; size: .; DNA: TGTGCCAGCAGCCCACACGCGGGAGGGCTGGGGGTCACTGAAGCTTTCTTT; CDR3: CASSPHAGGLGVTEAFF
D: TRBD1; length: 14; J: TRBJ1-5; V: TRBV28; size: few; DNA: TGTGCCAGCGGCTCGGGACAGGGCAAGCAGCCCCAGCATTTT; CDR3: CASGSGQGKQPQHF
D: TRBD1; length: 14; J: TRBJ1-1; V: TRBV6-5; size: .; DNA: TGTGCCAGCAGGCGGGGACAGTTTAACACTGAAGCTTTCTTT; CDR3: CASRRGQFNTEAFF
D: .; length: 15; J: TRBJ2-3; V: TRBV11-2; size: .; DNA: TGTGCCAGCAGCTTCCGAGGGCGAAACACAGATACGCAGTATTTT; CDR3: CASSFRGRNTDTQYF
D: TRBD2; length: 19; J: TRBJ2-1; V: TRBV6-1; size: .; DNA: TGTGCCAGCAGTGAATTTACTAGCGGGGGGTTAAGCTCCTACAATGAGCAGTTCTTC; CDR3: CASSEFTSGGLSSYNEQFF
D: TRBD2; length: 14; J: TRBJ2-1; V: TRBV6-4; size: .; DNA: TGTGCCAGCAGTGAGACTCGGGGGGGCAATGAGCAGTTCTTC; CDR3: CASSETRGGNEQFF
D: .; length: 15; J: TRBJ1-1; V: TRBV4-3; size: .; DNA: TGCGCCAGCAGCCAAGATCTGGGAGCGAACACTGAAGCTTTCTTT; CDR3: CASSQDLGANTEAFF
D: .; length: 14; J: TRBJ1-6; V: TRBV5-4; size: few; DNA: TGTGCCAGCAGCTTAGGCCCGGGGAATTCACCCCTCCACTTT; CDR3: CASSLGPGNSPLHF
D: .; length: 16; J: TRBJ2-2; V: TRBV6-5; size: .; DNA: TGTGCCAGCAGTTATGGCATGACAGAGGACACCGGGGAGCTGTTTTTT; CDR3: CASSYGMTEDTGELFF
D: .; length: 17; J: TRBJ1-3; V: TRBV5-1; size: .; DNA: TGCGCCAGCAGCTTGGATATCTCGGGGAATTCAGGAAACACCATATATTTT; CDR3: CASSLDISGNSGNTIYF
D: .; length: 13; J: TRBJ2-7; V: TRBV30; size: .; DNA: TGTGCCTGGAGCGGCCATCCCGGGGTTGAGCAGTACTTC; CDR3: CAWSGHPGVEQYF
D: .; length: 16; J: TRBJ1-4; V: TRBV5-1; size: once; DNA: TGCGCCAGCAGCCCGGGGGGGCCTACAACTAATGAAAAACTGTTTTTT; CDR3: CASSPGGPTTNEKLFF
D: .; length: 15; J: TRBJ1-2; V: TRBV7-8; size: .; DNA: TGTGCCAGCAGCGCAAAGCAGGGGCCAGCCTATGGCTACACCTTC; CDR3: CASSAKQGPAYGYTF
D: TRBD1; length: 16; J: TRBJ2-1; V: TRBV6-1; size: .; DNA: TGTGCCAGCAGTGAGGAGGACAGGGGACCCTACAATGAGCAGTTCTTC; CDR3: CASSEEDRGPYNEQFF
D: TRBD1; length: 15; J: TRBJ2-3; V: TRBV5-4; size: .; DNA: TGTGCCAGCAGCAGGACAGGGGTCAGCACAGATACGCAGTATTTT; CDR3: CASSRTGVSTDTQYF
D: .; length: 20; J: TRBJ2-3; V: TRBV3-1/TRBV3-2; size: .; DNA: TGTGCCAGCAGCCGACAAAGGAAAGGATGGCGGGGGCCCGGCACAGATACGCAGTATTTT; CDR3: CASSRQRKGWRGPGTDTQYF
D: .; length: 14; J: TRBJ2-7; V: TRBV4-1; size: .; DNA: TGCGCCAGCAGCCTGGCAGGGTCAACCTACGAGCAGTACTTC; CDR3: CASSLAGSTYEQYF
D: .; length: 16; J: TRBJ2-1; V: TRBV28; size: .; DNA: TGTGCCAGCAGGCCCGACATCGGGGTCATCTACAATGAGCAGTTCTTC; CDR3: CASRPDIGVIYNEQFF
D: TRBD1; length: 13; J: TRBJ1-2; V: TRBV29-1; size: .; DNA: TGCAGCGTTGTTGACAGGGGGCAGCTTGGCTACACCTTC; CDR3: CSVVDRGQLGYTF
D: .; length: 13; J: TRBJ1-5; V: TRBV27; size: .; DNA: TGTGCCAGCAGTTTTGGGCGCAATCAGCCCCAGCATTTT; CDR3: CASSFGRNQPQHF
D: TRBD2; length: 15; J: TRBJ2-7; V: TRBV28; size: .; DNA: TGTGCCAGCAGTTCTAGCGGAGACCCTTCCTACGAGCAGTACTTC; CDR3: CASSSSGDPSYEQYF
D: TRBD2; length: 16; J: TRBJ2-1; V: TRBV27; size: .; DNA: TGTGCCAGCAGTACCCGACTAGCGGGGGGCGCCGGGGAGCAGTTCTTC; CDR3: CASSTRLAGGAGEQFF
D: .; length: 14; J: TRBJ1-1; V: TRBV28; size: .; DNA: TGTGCCATCACCGCCCCGGGACAAAACACTGAAGCTTTCTTT; CDR3: CAITAPGQNTEAFF